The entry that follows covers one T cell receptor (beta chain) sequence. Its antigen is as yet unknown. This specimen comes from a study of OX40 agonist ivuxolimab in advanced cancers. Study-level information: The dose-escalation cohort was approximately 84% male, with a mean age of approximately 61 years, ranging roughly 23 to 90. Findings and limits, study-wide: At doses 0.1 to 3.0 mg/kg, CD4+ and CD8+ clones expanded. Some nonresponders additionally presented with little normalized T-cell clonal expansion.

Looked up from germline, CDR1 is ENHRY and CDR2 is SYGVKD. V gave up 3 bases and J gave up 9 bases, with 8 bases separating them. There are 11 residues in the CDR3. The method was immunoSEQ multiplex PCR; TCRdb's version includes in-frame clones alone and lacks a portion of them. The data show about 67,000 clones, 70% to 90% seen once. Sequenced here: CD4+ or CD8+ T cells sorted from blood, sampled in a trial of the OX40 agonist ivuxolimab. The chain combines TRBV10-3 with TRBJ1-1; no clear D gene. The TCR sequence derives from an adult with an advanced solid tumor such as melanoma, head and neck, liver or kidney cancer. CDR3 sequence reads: CAISDNSKAFF. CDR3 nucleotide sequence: TGTGCCATCAGTGATAACTCCAAAGCTTTCTTT.